The T cell receptor beta chain described here comes from a study of blood T cell repertoires in COVID-19. Looking at the study overall: Acute and convalescent COVID-19 specimens originated in the United States, Italy and Spain.

In the authors' workflow: Cell counts per sample came from amplifying reference gene primers. Data came from immunoSEQ multiplex PCR; TCRdb stores just in-frame clones and leaves some out. That table is the source of V, J and clone size, and D and trimming were worked out from the DNA. The data contain over 300,000 clones, about 90% of them singletons. The germline CDR1 and CDR2 sequences are SEHNR and FQNEAQ (reference sequence). V was pared by 5 bases and J by 0 bases, with 8 bases between. The CDR3 spans 14 residues. The material sequenced was peripheral blood. The genes are TRBV7-9 and TRBJ1-3, with D unresolved. The sequence was collected from a man aged 35 to 55 with acute or convalescent COVID-19. CDR3 sequence: CASSAQSSGNTIYF. In DNA, the CDR3 is TGTGCCAGCAGCGCACAGTCCTCTGGAAACACCATATATTTT.